The 14 T cell receptor beta chains below were found in one sample sequenced in a study of shared clonotypes between healthy human individuals. Using immunoSEQ multiplex PCR, the repertoire was profiled, and TCRdb retains in-frame clones only, with some absent. The table includes approximately 2.5 million clones, approximately 93% detected once. The sequenced sample was naive CD4+ T cells from PBMCs. Noted subset: CD45RA+ positively selected. These receptors were taken from a man aged 18 to 35 in good health. Some clones in this sample may be carry-over from other donors' samples.

V and J are TRBV6-5 and TRBJ2-3; TRBD2 matches at 12 bases. CDR3 length: 14 amino acids. The germline CDR1 and CDR2 sequences are MNHEY and SVGAGI. Trimming cost V 6 bases and J 8 bases; bases outside gene matches: 6. CDR3 nucleotide sequence: TGTGCCAGCAGACGACTAGCGGGAGAGGGTACGCAGTATTTT. Its protein is CASRRLAGEGTQYF.

The gene calls are TRBV19 and TRBJ1-1, with TRBD1 identical over 7 bases. Germline V gene lookup returns CDR1 LNHDA and CDR2 SQIVND (reference sequence). The CDR3 runs 13 residues. Trimming removed 11 bases from V and 1 base from J; junction bases left unmatched: 7. CDR3 in amino acids: CAAGGPSNTEAFF. CDR3 in DNA: TGTGCCGCAGGGGGGCCCTCGAACACTGAAGCTTTCTTT.

The chain joins TRBV29-1 to TRBJ2-5; D uncertain. Germline assignment: CDR1 SQVTM and CDR2 ANQGSEA. The CDR3 loop spans 11 amino acids. The germline V and J ends were trimmed by 0 bases and 4 bases, with 3 bases remaining between them. The CDR3 nucleotides read TGCAGCGTTGAAGATGGAGAGACCCAGTACTTC. As protein: CSVEDGETQYF.

The chain joins TRBV6-5 to TRBJ2-1, with D maybe TRBD2 (5 bases). From germline, CDR1 is MNHEY and CDR2 SVGAGI. The CDR3 runs 15 residues. Between the trimmed V and J ends, which lost 5 bases and 3 bases, there was a span of 14 bases. The CDR3 loop reads CASSPWGEGYNEQFF. The DNA of the CDR3 is TGTGCCAGCAGTCCTTGGGGAGAGGGCTACAATGAGCAGTTCTTC.

V usage is TRBV7-8 and J usage is TRBJ2-1; 7 positions agree with TRBD1. The CDR3 spans 14 residues. The J segment lost 11 bases and the V segment lost 5 bases, leaving 12 bases of the junction unmatched. The V gene's germline CDR1 is SGHVS and CDR2 FQNEAQ. CDR3 region: CASSRTPQGFKQFF. As DNA, the CDR3 is TGTGCCAGCAGCCGAACCCCACAGGGGTTTAAGCAGTTCTTC.

The chain carries TRBV5-4 and TRBJ2-1; 7 bases map to TRBD2. The V segment lost 4 bases and the J segment 8 bases; nucleotides outside the gene matches: 12. The CDR3 covers 15 residues. CDR1 is SGHNT and CDR2 is YYREEE in the germline V gene (reference sequence). CDR3 in amino acids: CASSGRRGRFDEQFF. In nucleotides, the CDR3 is TGTGCCAGCAGCGGGCGACGCGGGAGATTCGATGAGCAGTTCTTC. Drawing the rest from reference TRBV5-4 and TRBJ2-1, the complete variable domain is ETGVTQSPTHLIKTRGQQVTLRCSSQSGHNTVSWYQQALGQGPQFIFQYYREEENGRGNFPPRFSGLQFPNYSSELNVNALELDDSALYLCASSGRRGRFDEQFFGPGTRLTVL.

The chain joins TRBV5-1 to TRBJ2-7, with 10 bases matching TRBD2. The V and J ends lost 0 bases and 2 bases, in that order; junction bases with no gene match: 2. CDR1 is SGHRS, CDR2 YFSETQ, per germline. This CDR3 has 15 residues. The CDR3, as DNA: TGCGCCAGCAGCTTGGGAGGGACTAGCGCCTACGAGCAGTACTTC. Its translation is CASSLGGTSAYEQYF.

The CDR3 loop reads CASAPARGDGQYF. The CDR3 bases are TGTGCTAGTGCCCCCGCGCGGGGCGACGGGCAGTACTTC. This chain joins TRBV12-5 and TRBJ2-7; D perhaps matches TRBD2 (6 bases). The ends were cut back, 7 bases at V and 9 bases at J, with 19 bases in the middle. CDR1 is LGHNT, CDR2 FRNRAP, per germline. This CDR3 comprises 13 residues.

The chain links TRBV5-1 to TRBJ1-1; a weak D match, TRBD1 (5 bases). CDR3 length equals 14 residues. The ends were cut back, 4 bases at V and 0 bases at J, with 10 bases in the middle. Germline V CDR1 and CDR2: SGHRS, YFSETQ. This CDR3 is CASSIDSMNTEAFF. The CDR3 DNA reads as TGCGCCAGCAGCATAGACAGCATGAACACTGAAGCTTTCTTT.

In its sample, this clone was seen once. The chain employs TRBV28 and TRBJ2-7; possible D gene TRBD2, 6 bases. Trimming removed 7 bases at V and 4 bases at J, with 17 bases between. The germline CDR1 and CDR2 sequences are MDHEN and SYDVKM. The CDR3 is 14 amino acids. The CDR3: CASNLAHREYEQYF. Written as DNA, the CDR3 is TGTGCCAGCAACCTAGCGCATCGAGAATACGAGCAGTACTTC.

The gene calls are TRBV7-6 and TRBJ2-3, with D unclear. Trimming cost V 5 bases and J 6 bases, with 12 bases left between them. CDR1 and CDR2 (germline): SGHVS, FNYEAQ. CDR3 length: 13 residues. In DNA, the CDR3 is TGTGCCAGCAGCCCGGAGAGGATGGATACGCAGTATTTT. This sequence encodes CASSPERMDTQYF.

The genes are TRBV5-1 and TRBJ1-4; tentatively, D is TRBD1 (6 bases). The V end was cut by 2 bases, the J end by 2 bases, with 13 bases between. The CDR3 totals 16 residues. In germline, CDR1 is SGHRS, CDR2 YFSETQ. The CDR3 bases are TGCGCCAGCAGCTTCGGGGGCGGCGCCACTAATGAAAAACTGTTTTTT. Translating gives CASSFGGGATNEKLFF.

The rearrangement uses TRBV27 and TRBJ1-1, with D perhaps TRBD1 (5 bases). V gave up 2 bases and J gave up 3 bases, with 10 bases separating them. Germline values: CDR1 MNHEY, CDR2 SMNVEV (reference sequence). This CDR3 is built from 14 residues. The CDR3 sequence is CASSLKGRDTEAFF. CDR3 bases: TGTGCCAGCAGTTTAAAGGGGAGGGACACTGAAGCTTTCTTT.

V and J are TRBV27 and TRBJ2-7, with 10 bases that match TRBD2. This CDR3 region has 17 residues. Germline V gene sequence: CDR1 MNHEY, CDR2 SMNVEV (reference sequence). V lost 5 bases and J lost 6; bases outside the gene matches: 16. The CDR3 DNA reads as TGTGCCAGCAGTCGTGATACCCGGGCTAGCGGGAGAGGCGAGCAGTACTTC. This encodes CASSRDTRASGRGEQYF.